Following are 5 T cell receptor beta chains from one sample sequenced in a study of T cells in narcolepsy. Only in-frame clones appear in the TCRdb table, and some are missing; sequencing was by immunoSEQ multiplex PCR. Of around 33,000 clones in the sample, around 83% were seen once. The source material was CD45RA- memory CD4+ T cells from PBMCs. Receptor source: a human donor with narcolepsy.

V and J are TRBV19 and TRBJ2-7; 10 bases are shared with TRBD1. The germline CDR1 and CDR2 sequences are LNHDA and SQIVND (reference sequence). This CDR3 region has 17 residues. V lost 0 bases and J lost 5; bases outside the gene matches: 10. The CDR3 protein is CASSIDSRDRGRHEQYF. Written as DNA, the CDR3 is TGTGCCAGTAGTATAGACTCACGGGACAGGGGAAGACACGAGCAGTACTTC.

This clone has only one observation. The CDR3 DNA reads as TGTGCCAGCAATACCAGGGGGCGCAGCAATCAGCCCCAGCATTTT. Its translation is CASNTRGRSNQPQHF. V is TRBV5-6 and J is TRBJ1-5, with TRBD1 matching over 8 bases. Trimming took 6 bases from V and 1 from J; bases not matched to a gene: 6. CDR1 and CDR2 from the germline V gene are SGHDT and YYEEEE. This CDR3 has 15 amino acids.

This chain joins TRBV6-6 and TRBJ1-6; weak D call: TRBD1 (6 bases). CDR3 size: 15 residues. Deletions cut 5 bases from V and 2 bases from J, with 10 bases between. CDR1 and CDR2 (germline): MNHNY, SVGAGI (reference sequence). For the CDR3, the DNA is TGTGCCAGCAGTCGCAGGGACACCTATAATTCACCCCTCCACTTT. Protein sequence: CASSRRDTYNSPLHF.

V is TRBV9 and J is TRBJ2-7; D may correspond to TRBD1 or TRBD2 (5 bases each). Germline CDR1 is SGDLS and CDR2 is YYNGEE. V was cut by 0 bases and J by 7 bases, with 14 bases left in between. This CDR3 comprises 14 residues. DNA of the CDR3: TGTGCCAGCAGCGTAGAGGGCGCGTGGGGGGAGCAGTACTTC. It translates to CASSVEGAWGEQYF.

This clone was found a few times. J is TRBJ1-1 and V is TRBV2; 12 bases align to TRBD1. The V gene end was trimmed by 8 bases and the J gene end by 2 bases; junction bases not matched to a gene: 15. The V gene's germline CDR1 is SNHLY and CDR2 FYNNEI. The CDR3 contains 18 residues. The CDR3 DNA sequence: TGTGCCAGCCTATCGGGGACAGGGGGCCCGGGTGGTAACACTGAAGCTTTCTTT. Translation: CASLSGTGGPGGNTEAFF.